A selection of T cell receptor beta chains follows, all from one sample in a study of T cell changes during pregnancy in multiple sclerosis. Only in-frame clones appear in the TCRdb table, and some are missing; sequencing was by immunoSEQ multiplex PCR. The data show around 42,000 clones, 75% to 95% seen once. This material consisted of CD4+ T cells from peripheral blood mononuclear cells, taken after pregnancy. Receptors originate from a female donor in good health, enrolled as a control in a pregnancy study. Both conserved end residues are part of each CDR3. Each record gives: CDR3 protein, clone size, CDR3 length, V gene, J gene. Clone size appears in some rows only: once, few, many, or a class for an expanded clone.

CDR3aa: CASSASRGREETQYF
abundance: NA
len: 15
v_gene: TRBV19
j_gene: TRBJ2-5

CDR3aa: CASSTTGGGGANVLTF
abundance: NA
len: 16
v_gene: TRBV7-9
j_gene: TRBJ2-6

CDR3aa: CASSLVQRVMNTEAFF
abundance: NA
len: 16
v_gene: TRBV28
j_gene: TRBJ1-1

CDR3aa: CAISVSENEKLFF
abundance: NA
len: 13
v_gene: TRBV10-3
j_gene: TRBJ1-4

CDR3aa: CAWSGAGWTNEKLFF
abundance: NA
len: 15
v_gene: TRBV30
j_gene: TRBJ1-4

CDR3aa: CASSTGQDKQQFF
abundance: NA
len: 13
v_gene: TRBV6-4
j_gene: TRBJ2-1

CDR3aa: CASSGDRERKEQFF
abundance: NA
len: 14
v_gene: TRBV6-1
j_gene: TRBJ2-1

CDR3aa: CASSIGLAGGRDEQFF
abundance: NA
len: 16
v_gene: TRBV19
j_gene: TRBJ2-1

CDR3aa: CASSYHRGRGTEAFF
abundance: NA
len: 15
v_gene: TRBV6-5
j_gene: TRBJ1-1

CDR3aa: CASRPNRGSGGELFF
abundance: few
len: 15
v_gene: TRBV6-5
j_gene: TRBJ2-2

CDR3aa: CASSHRELSNQPQHF
abundance: NA
len: 15
v_gene: TRBV6-1
j_gene: TRBJ1-5

CDR3aa: CATSRVFGTSGGHNEQFF
abundance: NA
len: 18
v_gene: TRBV15
j_gene: TRBJ2-1

CDR3aa: CASSPGTDIKNIQYF
abundance: NA
len: 15
v_gene: TRBV28
j_gene: TRBJ2-4

CDR3aa: CASMGRGIGNQPQHF
abundance: NA
len: 15
v_gene: TRBV28
j_gene: TRBJ1-5

CDR3aa: CASNPTGFDTGELFF
abundance: few
len: 15
v_gene: TRBV2
j_gene: TRBJ2-2

CDR3aa: CASSTDRSYEQYF
abundance: NA
len: 13
v_gene: TRBV6-5
j_gene: TRBJ2-7